These 28 T cell receptor beta chains were all obtained from the same sample, sequenced in a study of T cells after yellow fever vaccination. TCRdb used MiXCR to reprocess the 5' RACE reads, holding one entry per CDR3 protein. The data show about 250,000 distinct CDR3 sequences, with approximately 3.8% seen just once and around 20% held by the top ten. The specimen was PBMCs, collected 15 days after the yellow fever booster vaccination. Receptors originate from a man younger than 35 who received the YFV17D yellow fever vaccine.

In its sample, this clonotype was seen many times. As DNA, the CDR3 is TGTGCCAGCAGCCATGGGGCAGCCCAGAACACCGGGGAGCTGTTTTTT. Translated: CASSHGAAQNTGELFF. The rearrangement links TRBV3-1 to TRBJ2-2, with D possibly TRBD1 on 5 matching bases. The germline gives CDR1 LGHDT, CDR2 YNNKEL (reference sequence). Trimming removed 3 bases from V and 1 base from J, with 12 bases in between. The CDR3 totals 16 residues.

This clonotype was seen at least ten times. The chain combines TRBV7-2 with TRBJ2-5; the D call may be TRBD1 or TRBD2 (5 bases each). CDR3 length: 16 residues. V was pared by 3 bases and J by 2 bases, with 16 bases between. Germline CDR1 and CDR2: SGHTA and FQGNSA. The CDR3 here is CASSFGGARGQETQYF. The CDR3 DNA follows: TGTGCCAGCAGCTTTGGTGGGGCGCGAGGGCAAGAGACCCAGTACTTC.

This clonotype was counted many times. The chain joins TRBV12-3 or TRBV12-4 to TRBJ1-2; D may be TRBD1 (5 bases). This CDR3 comprises 11 residues. V was pared by 3 bases and J by 8 bases, with 7 bases between. DNA of the CDR3: TGTGCCAGCAGTTTGGGGCAGGGCTACACCTTC. Amino acids: CASSLGQGYTF.

The CDR3: CASSETSAPSEQYF. The CDR3 nucleotides read TGTGCCAGCAGTGAGACTAGCGCCCCGAGCGAGCAGTACTTC. V gene TRBV6-1 combines with J gene TRBJ2-7, with TRBD2 matching over 8 bases. CDR3 length equals 14 residues. The junction had 7 bases not matched to a gene; V was cut back by 3 bases and J by 6 bases. Germline CDR1 reads MNHNS; CDR2 reads SASEGT.

The V call is TRBV7-2, the J call TRBJ2-5, with 8 bases fitting TRBD1. This CDR3 has 15 residues. The V gene's germline CDR1 is SGHTA and CDR2 FQGNSA. V shed 1 base and J 4 bases; nucleotides not matched to a gene: 5. The CDR3 coding sequence is TGTGCCAGCAGCTTAGATGGGACAGGTATAGAGACCCAGTACTTC. It yields the protein CASSLDGTGIETQYF.

This clonotype was seen many times. The chain is built from TRBV20-1 and TRBJ2-3; TRBD2 matches at 8 bases. The CDR3 loop spans 14 amino acids. Losses at the gene ends were 4 bases for V and 2 bases for J; bases not matched to a gene: 5. The germline V gene has CDR1 DFQATT and CDR2 SNEGSKA (reference sequence). CDR3 DNA: TGCAGTGCTACTGGACTAGCCTCCACAGATACGCAGTATTTT. Encoded protein: CSATGLASTDTQYF.

This chain connects TRBV14 to TRBJ1-1; possibly TRBD1 for D (5 bases). The CDR3 spans 16 residues. Trimming took 1 base from V and 4 from J, leaving 16 bases between them. Germline V gives CDR1 SGHDN, CDR2 FVKESK. The CDR3 loop reads CASSQVFGTGSTEAFF. The CDR3 coding sequence is TGTGCCAGCAGCCAAGTATTCGGGACCGGGAGCACTGAAGCTTTCTTT.

This clonotype was picked up many times. The genes are TRBV5-1 and TRBJ1-2; no clear D. V was shortened by 3 bases and J by 1 base, with 7 bases between the two germline ends. The CDR3 is made up of 13 amino acids. The V gene's germline CDR1 is SGHRS and CDR2 YFSETQ. The CDR3, as DNA: TGCGCCAGCAGCTGGAGTATTAACTATGGCTACACCTTC. It translates to CASSWSINYGYTF.

This clonotype came up a few times. J is TRBJ2-5 and V is TRBV5-4; 7 bases agree with TRBD2. This CDR3 comprises 15 residues. J gave up 5 bases and V 0 bases, and 7 bases lay outside the gene matches. The germline CDR1 and CDR2 sequences are SGHNT and YYREEE (reference sequence). CDR3 sequence (DNA): TGTGCCAGCAGCTTGGCCGGGGAGGGACGCGAGACCCAGTACTTC. It yields the protein CASSLAGEGRETQYF.

Only a few counts were recorded for this clonotype. The chain uses TRBV20-1 and TRBJ2-3, with TRBD2 matching 11 bases. CDR3 length: 15 residues. Per germline, CDR1 DFQATT and CDR2 SNEGSKA (reference sequence). V lost 6 bases to trimming and J lost 2 bases; unmatched junction nucleotides: 7. The CDR3 sequence is CSANLAGGFTDTQYF. The CDR3 nucleotides are TGCAGTGCCAACCTAGCGGGGGGCTTCACAGATACGCAGTATTTT.

This clonotype appeared many times. This sequence joins TRBV5-1 and TRBJ1-1; D gene uncertain. The germline V and J ends were trimmed by 2 bases and 0 bases, with 17 bases remaining between them. Germline loops: CDR1 SGHRS, CDR2 YFSETQ. The CDR3 runs to 17 residues. The CDR3 reads CASSFSLAGSMNTEAFF. CDR3 DNA: TGCGCCAGCAGCTTTTCTTTGGCGGGTTCCATGAACACTGAAGCTTTCTTT.

This clonotype showed up many times. This chain links TRBV15 with TRBJ2-3; possible D gene TRBD1, 5 bases. This CDR3 contains 15 residues. V was cut by 3 bases and J by 1 base, with 11 bases left in between. CDR1 and CDR2 (germline): LNHNV, YYDKDF (reference sequence). The CDR3 nucleotides are TGTGCCACCAGCAGGCAGGGCACGGGCACAGATACGCAGTATTTT. This codes for CATSRQGTGTDTQYF.

This clonotype was seen ten or more times. This chain uses TRBV11-2 with TRBJ1-2; 8 bases match TRBD1. The CDR3 spans 17 residues. After removal of 1 base from V and 4 bases from J, the junction contained 11 bases not matched to a gene. CDR1 and CDR2 (germline): SGHAT, FQNNGV. CDR3 residues: CASSLAGSGTGRYGYTF. In DNA form, the CDR3 reads TGTGCCAGCAGCTTAGCGGGTTCCGGGACAGGACGCTATGGCTACACCTTC.

This clonotype was observed at least ten times. The rearrangement joins TRBV7-6 to TRBJ1-1; perhaps TRBD1 as D (5 bases). The CDR3 contains 13 residues. Germline CDR1 reads SGHVS; CDR2 reads FNYEAQ. The germline V and J ends were trimmed by 3 bases and 3 bases, with 8 bases remaining between them. For the CDR3, the DNA is TGTGCCAGCAGCTTGGGGACTCACACTGAAGCTTTCTTT. Translating gives CASSLGTHTEAFF.

This clonotype was seen many times. The V call is TRBV7-2, the J call TRBJ1-6; D perhaps matches TRBD1 (6 bases). CDR1 is SGHTA, CDR2 FQGNSA, per germline. With 4 bases removed from V and 10 bases from J, the gap between germline ends came to 14 bases. The CDR3 is made up of 14 amino acids. The CDR3 region has the DNA TGTGCCAGCAGCTCTGGAACAGGGAAATCACCCCTCCACTTT. This gives the protein CASSSGTGKSPLHF. Full variable domain (remainder filled in from reference TRBV7-2 and TRBJ1-6): GAGVSQSPSNKVTEKGKDVELRCDPISGHTALYWYRQSLGQGLEFLIYFQGNSAPDKSGLPSDRFSAERTGGSVSTLTIQRTQQEDSAVYLCASSSGTGKSPLHFGNGTRLTVT.

In this sample, this clonotype turned up many times. The rearrangement uses TRBV5-6 and TRBJ1-2; tentatively, D is TRBD1 (6 bases). CDR1 is SGHDT and CDR2 is YYEEEE in the germline V gene. The CDR3 spans 14 residues. Trimming stripped 7 bases from V and 7 bases from J, with 20 bases between. The CDR3 coding sequence is TGTGCCAGCCAAACAAAAGGGGGGCAGGCTGGCTACACCTTC. Protein: CASQTKGGQAGYTF.

This clonotype was counted at least ten times. This chain links TRBV9 with TRBJ1-5, with TRBD1 matching 9 bases. Germline V gene sequence: CDR1 SGDLS, CDR2 YYNGEE. V gave up 4 bases and J gave up 8 bases; unmatched junction bases: 4. The CDR3 is made up of 13 amino acids. In nucleotides, the CDR3 is TGTGCCAGCAGCCCCGGGACAGGGAAGCCCCAGCATTTT. Translating it yields CASSPGTGKPQHF.

This clonotype was seen many times. The rearrangement links TRBV4-1 to TRBJ1-1; no clear D gene. The CDR3 loop spans 19 amino acids. From germline, CDR1 is MGHRA and CDR2 YSYEKL. Trimming took off 1 base at V and 1 base at J, with 22 bases between the two ends. The CDR3 bases are TGCGCCAGCAGCCAAGTTAAAGAAAGATTCAGGAGATCGAACACTGAAGCTTTCTTT. It translates to CASSQVKERFRRSNTEAFF.

In its sample, this clonotype was seen many times. The V call is TRBV7-2, the J call TRBJ1-6; D possibly corresponds to TRBD1 (5 bases). Trimming took 1 base from V and 8 from J, leaving 12 bases between them. CDR1 and CDR2 from the germline V gene are SGHTA and FQGNSA. The CDR3 spans 15 residues. CDR3 in amino acids: CASSLVLGQDSPLHF. The CDR3 coding sequence is TGTGCCAGCAGCTTAGTGTTGGGGCAGGATTCACCCCTCCACTTT.

With regard to this clonotype: A much larger clone sits a single nucleotide away, making a read error possible. The chain joins TRBV29-1 to TRBJ2-1; D unclear. V was trimmed by 5 bases and J by 5 bases, leaving 4 bases between them. CDR3 length: 10 residues. Germline V gene sequence: CDR1 SQVTM, CDR2 ANQGSEA. CDR3 protein: CSVFHNEQFF. CDR3 nucleotides: TGCAGCGTTTTCCACAATGAGCAGTTCTTC.

In its sample, this clonotype was seen many times. The chain links TRBV5-4 to TRBJ2-1; D remains ambiguous. Trimming pared 1 base from V and 8 bases from J, leaving 7 bases between. There are 12 residues in the CDR3. Germline CDR1 reads SGHNT; CDR2 reads YYREEE (reference sequence). The DNA of the CDR3 is TGTGCCAGCAGCTTGATTTCTGATGAGCAGTTCTTC. This sequence encodes CASSLISDEQFF.

This clonotype was seen many times. CDR3 region: CAISNNYGYTF. The CDR3 DNA is TGTGCCATCAGTAATAACTATGGCTACACCTTC. The rearrangement uses TRBV10-3 and TRBJ1-2, with D hard to call. The germline CDR1 and CDR2 sequences are ENHRY and SYGVKD. V was cut by 5 bases and J by 1 base, with 2 bases left in between. The length of the CDR3 is 11 residues.

This clonotype came up many times. The J gene is TRBJ2-4, the V gene TRBV7-9; 10 bases are shared with TRBD1. The J segment lost 9 bases and the V segment lost 5 bases, leaving 4 bases of the junction unmatched. This CDR3 comprises 13 residues. Germline CDR1 and CDR2: SEHNR and FQNEAQ (reference sequence). As DNA, the CDR3 is TGTGCCAGCAGCGTAGGACAGGGGGGCATTCAGTACTTC. Its protein is CASSVGQGGIQYF.

This clonotype showed up many times. This sequence joins TRBV6-2 or TRBV6-3 and TRBJ2-1, with TRBD1 identical over 11 bases. Germline V gene lookup returns CDR1 MNHEY and CDR2 SVGEGT. The CDR3 is 13 residues long. Unmatched junction bases numbered 2, after V lost 6 bases and J lost 7 bases. CDR3: CASRDRGPNEQFF. Here the CDR3 DNA reads TGTGCCAGCAGGGACAGGGGGCCGAATGAGCAGTTCTTC.

This clonotype has at least ten counts. The chain couples TRBV7-2 to TRBJ2-1; 9 nucleotides line up with TRBD2. V gave up 4 bases and J gave up 5 bases; unmatched junction bases: 18. The CDR3 covers 19 residues. Germline CDR1 reads SGHTA; CDR2 reads FQGNSA. The CDR3 loop reads CASSYEDSGGNHWDNEQFF. DNA of the CDR3: TGTGCCAGCAGCTACGAAGATAGCGGGGGCAACCATTGGGACAATGAGCAGTTCTTC.

The table lists this clonotype with many counts. CDR3 sequence reads: CSVHEAEVNEQFF. The CDR3 DNA sequence: TGCAGCGTTCACGAGGCCGAGGTTAATGAGCAGTTCTTC. The rearrangement uses TRBV29-1 and TRBJ2-1; D gene unclear. Between the trimmed V and J ends, which lost 5 bases and 7 bases, there was a span of 15 bases. The CDR3 has 13 amino acids. Germline CDR1 reads SQVTM; CDR2 reads ANQGSEA.

This clonotype has ten or more counts. J is TRBJ1-4 and V is TRBV7-8; D gene uncertain. Per germline, CDR1 SGHVS and CDR2 FQNEAQ. This CDR3 is built from 13 residues. Trimming took 4 bases from V and 4 from J, leaving 7 bases between them. The DNA for the CDR3 is TGTGCCAGCAGCTCAGGCTTTAATGAAAAACTGTTTTTT. It yields the protein CASSSGFNEKLFF.

This clonotype has at least ten counts. The chain uses TRBV6-2 or TRBV6-3 and TRBJ2-1; D possibly matches TRBD1 or TRBD2 (5 bases each). V was shortened by 7 bases and J by 0 bases, with 10 bases between the two germline ends. Per germline, CDR1 MNHEY and CDR2 SVGEGT. The CDR3 is made up of 14 amino acids. The CDR3 reads CASKPGSSYNEQFF. The CDR3 DNA is TGTGCCAGCAAACCAGGGAGCTCCTACAATGAGCAGTTCTTC.